These 18 T cell receptor beta chains were sequenced from one sample in a study of Ad26.COV2.S vaccination and SARS-CoV-2 variants (dated by TCRdb to the early 2020s). Interpreted using the paper, the time point label stands for: individuals recovered from natural SARS-CoV-2 infection. The library relied on the immunoSEQ multiplex PCR assay. The table comes from immuneACCESS by way of TCRdb, which keeps in-frame sequences with V and J called. Part of the clones is missing from these tables; in studies checked, under half for an unresolved V gene and the rest for unknown reasons. The sample records around 370,000 clones, around 90% of which are singletons. Under 5% of the sample is held by the ten biggest clonotypes. The material was peripheral blood, obtained after recovery from COVID-19. The receptor source for this set is a human donor who had recovered from COVID-19.

The chain recombines TRBV5-4 with TRBJ2-7; TRBD1 matches 10 bases. CDR1 and CDR2 (germline): SGHNT, YYREEE (reference sequence). This CDR3 has 14 amino acids. V shed 3 bases and J 3 bases; nucleotides not matched to a gene: 3. The chain's CDR3 is CASSSGQGRYEQYF. CDR3 bases: TGTGCCAGCAGCTCGGGACAGGGGCGCTACGAGCAGTACTTC.

The sample holds one count of this clone. The chain has TRBV14 and TRBJ2-7, with no clear D. The CDR3 has 13 amino acids. Germline CDR1 reads SGHDN; CDR2 reads FVKESK. Trimming removed 0 bases from V and 6 bases from J, with 9 bases in between. CDR3 residues: CASSQESMAEQYF. CDR3 DNA sequence: TGTGCCAGCAGCCAAGAAAGTATGGCCGAGCAGTACTTC.

To note about this clone: Other DNA sequences within the sample encode an identical CDR3. The genes are TRBV11-1 and TRBJ1-1; unclear D gene. CDR1 is SGHAT and CDR2 is FQDESV in the germline V gene (reference sequence). This CDR3 region has 12 residues. V lost 5 bases and J lost 2, with 6 bases in between. The CDR3 loop is CASSLSNTEAFF. The CDR3 DNA reads TGTGCCAGCAGCCTGAGTAACACTGAAGCTTTCTTT. The full variable domain, its missing parts supplied by reference TRBV11-1 and TRBJ1-1, is EAEVAQSPRYKITEKSQAVAFWCDPISGHATLYWYRQILGQGPELLVQFQDESVVDDSQLPKDRFSAERLKGVDSTLKIQPAELGDSAMYLCASSLSNTEAFFGQGTRLTVV.

This chain links TRBV5-1 with TRBJ1-2, with D possibly TRBD1 on 5 matching bases. The CDR3 loop spans 14 amino acids. V lost 0 bases and J lost 6, with 12 bases in between. Germline lookup yields CDR1 SGHRS and CDR2 YFSETQ. This CDR3 is CASSLAGRVHGYTF. The CDR3 bases are TGCGCCAGCAGCTTGGCCGGCAGGGTCCATGGCTACACCTTC.

The chain links TRBV19 to TRBJ1-6; TRBD1 is a possible D gene (6 bases). Germline-derived CDR1 and CDR2 are LNHDA and SQIVND (reference sequence). Between the trimmed V and J ends, which lost 5 bases and 12 bases, there was a span of 11 bases. This CDR3 is built from 12 residues. CDR3 region: CASSQGTLPLHF. As DNA, the CDR3 is TGTGCCAGTAGTCAGGGGACTCTACCCCTCCACTTT.

V is TRBV14 and J is TRBJ2-3; D is unclear. CDR1 is SGHDN, CDR2 FVKESK, per germline. The CDR3 length is 16 residues. V was clipped by 1 base and J by 2 bases, with 13 bases between them. The CDR3 DNA reads TGTGCCAGCAGCCAAGTGTACTGGGGATCCACAGATACGCAGTATTTT. Its translation is CASSQVYWGSTDTQYF.

V is TRBV24-1 and J is TRBJ2-1, with D possibly matching TRBD2 (7 bases). Trimming pared 3 bases from V and 1 base from J, leaving 12 bases between. The germline CDR1 and CDR2 sequences are KGHDR and SFDVKD. This CDR3 region has 16 residues. Written as DNA, the CDR3 is TGTGCCACCAGTGATCGAGGGGGGGGTTCCTACAATGAGCAGTTCTTC. Protein sequence: CATSDRGGGSYNEQFF.

The chain recombines TRBV28 with TRBJ1-2; maybe TRBD1 (5 bases). V was trimmed by 6 bases and J by 8 bases, leaving 13 bases between them. The length of the CDR3 is 12 residues. CDR1 is MDHEN, CDR2 SYDVKM, per germline. The CDR3 loop is CASRGGERGYTF. The CDR3 DNA is TGTGCCAGCAGGGGGGGGGAAAGAGGCTACACCTTC.

The table lists this clone with a count of one. The chain joins TRBV18 to TRBJ2-5; unclear D gene. V dropped 2 bases and J dropped 3 bases, with 10 bases sitting between them. The CDR3 extends over 14 amino acids. Germline V gene data show CDR1 as KGHSH and CDR2 as LQKENI. The CDR3: CASSPSLREETQYF. The CDR3 DNA is TGTGCCAGCTCACCAAGTCTTAGGGAAGAGACCCAGTACTTC.

The chain combines TRBV9 with TRBJ2-7; TRBD1 matches at 9 bases. Germline CDR1 and CDR2: SGDLS and YYNGEE. There are 16 residues in the CDR3. Trimming took 0 bases from V and 5 from J; bases not matched to a gene: 9. CDR3 amino acids: CASSVAGGTGNHEQYF. CDR3 in DNA: TGTGCCAGCAGCGTAGCTGGAGGGACAGGGAACCACGAGCAGTACTTC.

The rearrangement links TRBV6-5 to TRBJ1-6, with a possible D match to TRBD1 (6 bases). Germline lookup yields CDR1 MNHEY and CDR2 SVGAGI. This CDR3 is 14 amino acids long. V lost 2 bases to trimming and J lost 9 bases, with 11 bases between them. CDR3 DNA sequence: TGTGCCAGCAGTTACGTCAGGGGTGGTTCACCCCTCCACTTT. Translating gives CASSYVRGGSPLHF.

The chain recombines TRBV18 with TRBJ1-4, with TRBD1 as a possible D gene (6 bases). CDR1 is KGHSH and CDR2 is LQKENI in the germline V gene. Trimming pared 3 bases from V and 8 bases from J, leaving 16 bases between. This CDR3 spans 15 amino acids. CDR3 sequence reads: CASSPASTGSEKLFF. Written as DNA, the CDR3 is TGTGCCAGCTCACCCGCGTCGACAGGTTCAGAAAAACTGTTTTTT.

This clone appeared a single time. The chain is built from TRBV3-1 (or the pseudogene TRBV3-2) and TRBJ1-2; D possibly corresponds to TRBD1 (5 bases). Germline lookup yields CDR1 LGHDT and CDR2 YNNKEL (reference sequence). V was shortened by 0 bases and J by 7 bases, with 9 bases between the two germline ends. This CDR3 spans 13 amino acids. The CDR3 region is CASSQDPRVGYTF. The DNA for the CDR3 is TGTGCCAGCAGCCAAGACCCCAGGGTTGGCTACACCTTC.

The J gene is TRBJ1-4, the V gene TRBV15; D not resolved. Germline V gene sequence: CDR1 LNHNV, CDR2 YYDKDF (reference sequence). CDR3 size: 12 residues. V gave up 0 bases and J gave up 10 bases, with 6 bases separating them. As DNA, the CDR3 is TGTGCCACCAGCAGAGATATGGGAAAACTGTTTTTT. It is translated as CATSRDMGKLFF.

As DNA, the CDR3 is TGTGCCAGCAGCCAGGGTAGCAATCAGCCCCAGCATTTT. Its protein is CASSQGSNQPQHF. V and J are TRBV12-3 or TRBV12-4 and TRBJ1-5, with a possible D match to TRBD1 (5 bases). Trimming stripped 6 bases from V and 0 bases from J, with 6 bases between. The CDR3 has 13 residues.

The rearrangement uses TRBV11-2 and TRBJ1-2; D ambiguous. CDR1 SGHAT and CDR2 FQNNGV come from the germline V gene. This CDR3 has 15 residues. Trimming took 5 bases from V and 3 from J, leaving 16 bases between them. The CDR3 loop reads CASSTADKIYYGYTF. The CDR3 DNA is TGTGCCAGCAGCACAGCCGACAAAATCTACTATGGCTACACCTTC.

The V call is TRBV19, the J call TRBJ2-3, with D perhaps matching TRBD1 or TRBD2 (5 bases each). The CDR3 has 12 residues. The germline gives CDR1 LNHDA, CDR2 SQIVND (reference sequence). Trimming stripped 3 bases from V and 6 bases from J, with 7 bases between. CDR3: CASSIREDTQYF. DNA of the CDR3: TGTGCCAGTAGTATCAGGGAGGATACGCAGTATTTT.

The V gene is TRBV7-2, the J gene TRBJ2-3, with D perhaps TRBD1 (6 bases). The CDR3 runs 15 residues. Trimming left V 3 bases short and J 0 bases short, with 10 bases between. Germline V gene lookup returns CDR1 SGHTA and CDR2 FQGNSA. The CDR3, as DNA: TGTGCCAGCAGCTTTACAGGGAAGAGCACAGATACGCAGTATTTT. Amino acid sequence: CASSFTGKSTDTQYF.